This T cell receptor (beta chain) comes out of a study of beta chain features in type 1 diabetes. Study results and limitations: Although PCR might favor shorter templates, it would do so equally in patients and controls. Type 1 diabetes patients had TCRB CDR3s that were shorter (moderately but significantly so) in all four CD4+ subsets.

The CDR3 totals 17 residues. Trimming took 3 bases from V and 9 from J; bases not matched to a gene: 19. Per the germline V gene, CDR1 is SGHNT and CDR2 is YYREEE (reference sequence). Turning to this clone: Its cognate antigen is unknown.

The whole isolated RNA underwent reverse transcription, so sequencing captured expressed TCRB transcripts. Using immunoSEQ multiplex PCR, the repertoire was profiled, and TCRdb retains in-frame clones only, with some absent. The repertoire holds 300,000 to 450,000 clones, with roughly 9.8% as singletons. Sequenced input: central memory CD4+ T cells from blood. This clonotype was obtained from a man aged 25 to 40 with type 1 diabetes. The chain recombines TRBV5-4 with TRBJ2-7; 9 positions match TRBD2. The CDR3 region is CASSSGSTSGLWAGQYF. The CDR3 DNA follows: TGTGCCAGCAGCTCAGGAAGCACTAGCGGGTTGTGGGCAGGGCAGTACTTC.